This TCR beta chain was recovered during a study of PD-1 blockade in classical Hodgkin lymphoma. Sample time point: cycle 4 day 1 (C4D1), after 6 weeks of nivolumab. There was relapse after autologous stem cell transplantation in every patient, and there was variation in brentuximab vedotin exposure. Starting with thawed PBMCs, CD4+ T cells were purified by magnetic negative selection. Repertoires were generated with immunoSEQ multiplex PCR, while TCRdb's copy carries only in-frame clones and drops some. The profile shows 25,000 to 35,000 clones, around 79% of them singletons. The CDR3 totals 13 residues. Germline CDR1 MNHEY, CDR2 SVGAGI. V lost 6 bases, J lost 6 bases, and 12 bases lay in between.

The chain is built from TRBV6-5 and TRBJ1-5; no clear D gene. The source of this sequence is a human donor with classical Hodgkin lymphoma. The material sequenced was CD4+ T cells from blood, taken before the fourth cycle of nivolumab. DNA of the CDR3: TGTGCCAGCAGCCGCGTAAGTGGTCAGCCCCAGCATTTT. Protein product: CASSRVSGQPQHF.